This T cell receptor (beta chain) was sequenced in a study of PD-L1 blockade in urothelial cancer. This CDR3 has 15 residues. The germline V gene encodes CDR1 GTSNPN and CDR2 SVGIG (reference sequence). Deletions cut 4 bases from V and 2 bases from J, with 16 bases between. Produced via immunoSEQ multiplex PCR; TCRdb's table is partial and in-frame only. The table records 55,000 to 70,000 clones, about 86% of them present only once. This TCR was sampled from a man in his forties or fifties with urothelial cancer. This sequence joins TRBV30 and TRBJ2-3; D is ambiguous. Sequencing was performed on PBMCs, taken around atezolizumab (anti-PD-L1) treatment. CDR3: CAWKGGLRLTDTQYF. For the CDR3, the DNA is TGTGCCTGGAAAGGTGGGCTCCGCCTCACAGATACGCAGTATTTT. Drawing the rest from reference TRBV30 and TRBJ2-3, the complete variable domain is SQTIHQWPATLVQPVGSPLSLECTVEGTSNPNLYWYRQAAGRGLQLLFYSVGIGQISSEVPQNLSASRPQDRQFILSSKKLLLSDSGFYLCAWKGGLRLTDTQYFGPGTRLTVL.